This TCR beta chain is from a study of regulatory T cells in long-lasting Graves disease. Turning to the study itself: Under 3 months of antithyroid drugs had been taken by newly diagnosed Graves' patients. Points from the study as a whole: Sharing of public clonotypes was greater in persistent patients (2,741) than in new patients (roughly 970). Preferential use of TRBV28, TRBJ1-2 and TRBJ2-5 was seen in persistent disease.

A word on this clonotype: What it binds is unknown.

Time point given: newly diagnosed GD, antithyroid drugs for less than 3 months. Making the TCR library involved RNA that had been extracted from PBMCs. Construction of the TCR beta libraries employed iRepertoire HTBI primers in conjunction with Arm-PCR of CDR3 regions. TCRdb redid the calling of the multiplex PCR reads with MiXCR, one entry per CDR3 protein. The sample consists of about 470,000 distinct CDR3 sequences, about 15% of them appearing once. CDR3 length: 15 residues. The V gene's germline CDR1 is MNHEY and CDR2 SVGAGI. Trimming took 4 bases from V and 5 from J; bases not matched to a gene: 6. The sample also formed part of further work on T cells in Graves' hyperthyroidism and ophthalmopathy. This second report adds: HTBI primers were used for first-round RT-PCR of the TCR CDR3.

This receptor was taken from a woman in her 30s with Graves disease. V gene TRBV6-5 combines with J gene TRBJ2-1, with 9 bases matching TRBD2. The material was peripheral blood mononuclear cells (PBMCs), obtained at new diagnosis, from a patient treated with antithyroid drugs. The CDR3 region is CASSLAGVIDNEQFF. The CDR3 DNA follows: TGTGCCAGCAGTTTAGCGGGAGTTATCGACAATGAGCAGTTCTTC.